This T cell receptor beta chain was obtained from a study of blood T cell repertoires in COVID-19. Overall study: The United States, Italy and Spain provided the acute and convalescent COVID-19 samples.

Generated by immunoSEQ multiplex PCR, the TCRdb table keeps only in-frame clones and is missing some. Here the sample spans approximately 90,000 clones, over 75% being singletons. The CDR3 has 17 amino acids. Germline CDR1 and CDR2: SGDLS and YYNGEE. The V gene lost 0 bases and the J gene lost 5 bases, with 17 bases spanning the gap. The V gene is TRBV9, the J gene TRBJ2-2, with D possibly TRBD1 on 5 matching bases. Sequenced sample: peripheral blood. This receptor was identified in a man aged 60-69 years with acute or convalescent COVID-19. DNA of the CDR3: TGTGCCAGCAGCGTAGTCGGGTCAGGGTTTATGACCGGGGAGCTGTTTTTT. Its protein product is CASSVVGSGFMTGELFF.